There are many counts of the clone carrying this T cell receptor beta chain. What it binds is not known. These data come from a study of neurological immune-mediated disorders. Study background: The roughly 35 multiple sclerosis patients comprised some 31 that were relapsing-remitting and 3 that were secondary progressive. Notes on the study in general: As far as clinical or MRI features were concerned, none was associated with the multiple sclerosis repertoire cluster. TCR clonal expansion peaked in HTLV-1-associated myelopathy patients and was lowest in multiple sclerosis patients. Phylogenetic grouping assigned the repertoires of 18 of 34 multiple sclerosis patients to one related-CDR3 cluster, which constitutes a possible signature.

Time point here: longitudinal time-point 1 (baseline). Trimming shortened V by 1 base and J by 5 bases, and 13 bases separated the two germline ends. The CDR3 has 15 residues. In TCRdb, the 5' RACE reads were re-called with MiXCR into one record per CDR3 protein. Of 35,000 to 45,000 distinct CDR3 sequences listed, under 4% were seen once; the top ten hold around 7.7%. The sample comprised PBMCs. The V gene is TRBV12-3 or TRBV12-4, the J gene TRBJ2-3; D may be TRBD2 (7 bases). The source is a woman aged 55-70 years with multiple sclerosis. The CDR3 DNA reads TGTGCCAGCAGTTTAGGAGGGGGGGCCCAAGATACGCAGTATTTT. Its protein product is CASSLGGGAQDTQYF.